This TCR beta chain is drawn from a study of T-cell reconstitution after alpha-beta-depleted transplantation in children. General observations from the study: A year post-transplant, T-cell counts and diversity derived mostly from newly produced T cells. Several hundred rapidly expanded clones from non-depleted graft cells reportedly supplied alpha-beta T cells about two months post-transplant.

Germline V gene lookup returns CDR1 MNHEY and CDR2 SMNVEV (reference sequence). V was pared by 9 bases and J by 7 bases, with 8 bases of the junction left unmatched. CDR3 length: 13 amino acids. Preparation of the TCRbeta library was carried out with unique molecular identifiers. TCRdb itself ran the PCR reads through MiXCR, one entry per CDR3 protein. This sample yields about 58,000 distinct CDR3 sequences, of which approximately 43% are seen a single time; nearly 98% belongs to the top ten. As concerns this clonotype: The antigen is undetermined.

The genes are TRBV27 and TRBJ2-7; TRBD2 agrees at 11 bases. This TCR derives from a male patient aged 10-17 years who had a stem cell transplant for acute lymphoblastic leukemia, so the T cells may come from the graft donor. The sample consisted of PBMCs, mostly from graft donor cells, taken 360 days after TCRalphabeta/CD19-depleted stem cell transplant. CDR3 region: CASGTSGLGEQYF. In DNA, the CDR3 is TGTGCCAGTGGGACTAGCGGCCTCGGGGAGCAGTACTTC.